This T cell receptor (beta chain) was sequenced in a study of T cell responses to AZD1222 COVID-19 vaccine. The repertoire was sequenced with immunoSEQ multiplex PCR; TCRdb's copy has only in-frame clones and lacks some. The table shows about 120,000 clones, with approximately 88% occurring only once. This clone occurred once. The sequence was collected from an adult in good health. Specimen: peripheral blood, collected on day 0 of AZD1222 vaccination.

DNA for the CDR3: TGTGCCAGCAGCGTCCATCCCGCGAGCCCTGAAGCTTTCTTT. Translated: CASSVHPASPEAFF. The rearrangement links TRBV11-3 to TRBJ1-1; D is unclear. Trimming stripped 5 bases from V and 6 bases from J, with 16 bases between. This CDR3 spans 14 amino acids. Germline CDR1 reads SGHNT; CDR2 reads YENEEA.